This record covers a single T cell receptor beta chain. The germline V and J ends were trimmed by 7 bases and 11 bases, with 20 bases remaining between them. This CDR3 has 13 residues. The V gene's germline CDR1 is MGHRA and CDR2 YSYEKL. The source of the sample is a study of control samples from healthy donors and cancer patients. Generated by immunoSEQ multiplex PCR, the TCRdb table keeps only in-frame clones and is missing some. The table records more than 20,000 clones, 83% of them present only once. The receptor was isolated from a man aged 60 to 75 with head and neck cancer. The V call is TRBV4-1, the J call TRBJ1-1; weak D call: TRBD1 (6 bases). Input material: PBMCs. The CDR3 spells CASTSVKDRGAFF. Here the CDR3 DNA reads TGCGCCAGCACCAGCGTGAAGGACAGAGGCGCTTTCTTT.